The entry below gives a single TCR beta chain sequence along with its context. Its specificity is unknown. These data originate in a study of blood T cells in healthy people across ages. Study-wide background: About one barcoded beta molecule per two T cells was captured by template switching. General study points: Measured against age, TCR beta diversity per million T cells decreased in a roughly linear manner.

The use of a sample-barcoded 5' primer and a J-beta primer mix characterized a second PCR of roughly 6 to 12 cycles. TCRdb called the 5' RACE reads again in MiXCR, with one record for every CDR3 protein. The sample comprises roughly 2 million distinct CDR3 sequences, about 50% of which are singletons, and around 2.1% rests with the top ten. This TCR was sampled from a woman aged 40 to 49 in good health. Sequenced sample: blood.

Written as DNA, the CDR3 is TGTGCCAGCAGGTCCCTAACAGGACGGTATAATTCACCCCTCCACTTT. Its protein is CASRSLTGRYNSPLHF. V and J are TRBV12-3 or TRBV12-4 and TRBJ1-6, with D perhaps matching TRBD1 (5 bases). The CDR3 has 16 residues. V lost 6 bases, J lost 4 bases, and 16 bases lay in between.